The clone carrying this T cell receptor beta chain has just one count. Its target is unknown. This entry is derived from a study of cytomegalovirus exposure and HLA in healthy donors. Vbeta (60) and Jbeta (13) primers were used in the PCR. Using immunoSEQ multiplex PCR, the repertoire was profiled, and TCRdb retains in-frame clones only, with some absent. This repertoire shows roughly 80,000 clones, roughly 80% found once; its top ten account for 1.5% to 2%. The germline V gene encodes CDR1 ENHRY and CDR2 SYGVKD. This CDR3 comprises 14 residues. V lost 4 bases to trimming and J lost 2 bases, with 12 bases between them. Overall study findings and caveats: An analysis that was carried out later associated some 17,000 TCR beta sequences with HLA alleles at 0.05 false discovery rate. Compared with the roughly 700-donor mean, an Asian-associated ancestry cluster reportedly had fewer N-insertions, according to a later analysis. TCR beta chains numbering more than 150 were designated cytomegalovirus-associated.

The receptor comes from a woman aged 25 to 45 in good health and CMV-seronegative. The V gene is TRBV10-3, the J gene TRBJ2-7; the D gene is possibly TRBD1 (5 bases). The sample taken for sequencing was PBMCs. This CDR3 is CAISAQVDPYEQYF. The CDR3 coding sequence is TGTGCCATCAGTGCACAGGTGGACCCCTACGAGCAGTACTTC.